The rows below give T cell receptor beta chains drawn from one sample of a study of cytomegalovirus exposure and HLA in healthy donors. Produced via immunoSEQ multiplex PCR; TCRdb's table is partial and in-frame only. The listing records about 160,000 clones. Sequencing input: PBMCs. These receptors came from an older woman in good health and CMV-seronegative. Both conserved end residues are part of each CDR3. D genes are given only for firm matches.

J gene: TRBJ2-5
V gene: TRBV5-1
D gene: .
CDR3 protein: CASSLGRGETQYF
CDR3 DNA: TGCGCCAGCAGCTTGGGACGAGGGGAGACCCAGTACTTC

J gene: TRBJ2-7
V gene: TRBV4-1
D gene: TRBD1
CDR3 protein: CASSQGNRGRTYEQYF
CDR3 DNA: TGCGCCAGCAGCCAAGGTAACAGGGGCCGAACCTACGAGCAGTACTTC

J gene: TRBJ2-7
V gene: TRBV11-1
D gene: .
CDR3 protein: CASSLLGQGLSYEQYF
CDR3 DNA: TGTGCCAGCAGCTTATTAGGGCAGGGATTGTCCTACGAGCAGTACTTC

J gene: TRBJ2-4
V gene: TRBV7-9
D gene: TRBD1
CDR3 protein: CASSDTGTDQYF
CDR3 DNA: TGTGCCAGCAGCGATACCGGGACAGACCAGTACTTC

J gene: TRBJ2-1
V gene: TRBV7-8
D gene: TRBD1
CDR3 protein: CASSSGQSYNEQFF
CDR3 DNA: TGTGCCAGCAGCTCGGGACAGAGCTACAATGAGCAGTTCTTC

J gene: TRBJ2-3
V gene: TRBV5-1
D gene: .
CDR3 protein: CASSPRGRGSTDTQYF
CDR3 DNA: TGCGCCAGCAGCCCGCGGGGGAGGGGGAGCACAGATACGCAGTATTTT

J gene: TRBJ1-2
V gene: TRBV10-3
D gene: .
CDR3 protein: CATGTLSGDYGYTF
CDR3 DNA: TGTGCCACGGGGACTTTGTCGGGGGACTATGGCTACACCTTC

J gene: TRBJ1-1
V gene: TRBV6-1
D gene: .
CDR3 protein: CASSFLGDMGTEAFF
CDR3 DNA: TGTGCCAGCAGTTTCCTCGGGGATATGGGCACTGAAGCTTTCTTT

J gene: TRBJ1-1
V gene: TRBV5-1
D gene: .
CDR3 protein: CASSLQGILSNTEAFF
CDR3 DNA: TGCGCCAGCAGCTTGCAGGGGATATTGTCGAACACTGAAGCTTTCTTT

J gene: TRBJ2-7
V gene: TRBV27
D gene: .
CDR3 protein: CASSSQGYEQYF
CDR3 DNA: TGTGCCAGCAGTTCACAGGGCTACGAGCAGTACTTC

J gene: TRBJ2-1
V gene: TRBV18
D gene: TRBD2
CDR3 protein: CASSPLGGRGSYNEQFF
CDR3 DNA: TGTGCCAGCTCACCACTCGGCGGGAGAGGTTCCTACAATGAGCAGTTCTTC

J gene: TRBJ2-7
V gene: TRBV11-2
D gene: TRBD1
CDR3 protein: CASSEEDRGLFFRHEQYF
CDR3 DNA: TGTGCCAGCTCCGAGGAGGACAGGGGTTTATTCTTTCGTCACGAGCAGTACTTC

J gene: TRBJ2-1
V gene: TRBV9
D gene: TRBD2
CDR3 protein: CASSVRPLGEPGGANEQFF
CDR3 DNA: TGTGCCAGCAGCGTTCGCCCGCTCGGGGAGCCGGGAGGTGCCAATGAGCAGTTCTTC

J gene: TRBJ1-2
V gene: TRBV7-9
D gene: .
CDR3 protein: CASSLESGQYGYTF
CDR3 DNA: TGTGCCAGCAGCTTAGAATCGGGTCAATATGGCTACACCTTC

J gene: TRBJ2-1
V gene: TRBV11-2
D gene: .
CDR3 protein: CASSSEALAPPEEQFF
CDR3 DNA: TGTGCCAGCAGCTCCGAAGCGCTAGCGCCCCCAGAGGAGCAGTTCTTC

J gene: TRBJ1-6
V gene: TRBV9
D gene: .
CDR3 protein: CASSVVAVSPLHF
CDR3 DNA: TGTGCCAGCAGCGTAGTAGCCGTTTCACCCCTCCACTTT

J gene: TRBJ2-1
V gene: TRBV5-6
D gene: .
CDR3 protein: CASSSDSDEQFF
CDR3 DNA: TGTGCCAGCAGCTCTGATTCGGATGAGCAGTTCTTC

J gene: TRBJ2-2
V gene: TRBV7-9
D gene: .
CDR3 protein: CASSLGHPSDTGELFF
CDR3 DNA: TGTGCCAGCAGCTTAGGGCATCCATCCGACACCGGGGAGCTGTTTTTT

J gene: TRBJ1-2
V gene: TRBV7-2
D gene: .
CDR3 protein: CASTSTEEFYGYTF
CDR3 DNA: TGTGCCAGCACCTCGACAGAGGAATTCTATGGCTACACCTTC

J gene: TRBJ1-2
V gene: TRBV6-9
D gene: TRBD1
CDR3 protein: CASSYGDRAGIRF
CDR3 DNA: TGTGCCAGCAGTTATGGGGACAGGGCGGGTATCCGTTTC

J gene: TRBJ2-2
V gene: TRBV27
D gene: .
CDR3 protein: CASRQGTNTGELFF
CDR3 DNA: TGTGCCAGCCGGCAGGGGACGAACACCGGGGAGCTGTTTTTT

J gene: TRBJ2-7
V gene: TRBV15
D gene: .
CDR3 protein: CATSRGVRAYEQYF
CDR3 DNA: TGTGCCACCAGCAGAGGCGTTCGGGCCTACGAGCAGTACTTC

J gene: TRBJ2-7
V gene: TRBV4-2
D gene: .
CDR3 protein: CASSQDPGQAAYEQYF
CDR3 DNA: TGTGCCAGCAGCCAAGATCCAGGGCAGGCGGCCTACGAGCAGTACTTC

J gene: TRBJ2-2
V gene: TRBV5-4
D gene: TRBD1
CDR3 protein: CASSGRQGDGGELFF
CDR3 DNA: TGTGCCAGCAGCGGGCGTCAGGGGGATGGCGGGGAGCTGTTTTTT

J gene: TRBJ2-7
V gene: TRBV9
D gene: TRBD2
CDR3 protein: CASSVASGGPYEQYF
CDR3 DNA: TGTGCCAGCAGCGTAGCATCGGGGGGACCCTACGAGCAGTACTTC

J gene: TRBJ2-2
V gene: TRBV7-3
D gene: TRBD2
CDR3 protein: CASSPGLAGGLETNTGELFF
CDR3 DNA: TGTGCCAGCAGCCCCGGACTAGCGGGGGGGCTCGAAACGAACACCGGGGAGCTGTTTTTT

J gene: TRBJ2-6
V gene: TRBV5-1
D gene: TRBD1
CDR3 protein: CASSVDRGTGANVLTF
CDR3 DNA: TGCGCCAGCAGCGTGGACAGGGGTACTGGGGCCAACGTCCTGACTTTC

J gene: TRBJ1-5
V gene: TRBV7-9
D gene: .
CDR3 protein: CASSFAQGWGSNQPQHF
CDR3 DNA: TGTGCCAGCAGCTTTGCCCAGGGCTGGGGTAGCAATCAGCCCCAGCATTTT

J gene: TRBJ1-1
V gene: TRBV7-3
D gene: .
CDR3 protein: CASSQVGGNTEAFF
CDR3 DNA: TGTGCCAGCAGCCAAGTCGGCGGGAACACTGAAGCTTTCTTT

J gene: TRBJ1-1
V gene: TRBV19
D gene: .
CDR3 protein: CASSPRGSKNTEAFF
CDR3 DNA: TGTGCCAGTAGTCCGCGGGGCAGTAAGAACACTGAAGCTTTCTTT

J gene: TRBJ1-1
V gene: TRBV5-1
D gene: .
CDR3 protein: CASSLAPLEGNTEAFF
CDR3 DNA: TGCGCCAGCAGCTTGGCGCCCCTGGAGGGGAACACTGAAGCTTTCTTT

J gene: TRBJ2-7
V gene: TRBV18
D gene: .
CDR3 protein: CASSPGLTYEQYF
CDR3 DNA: TGTGCCAGCTCACCGGGCCTAACCTACGAGCAGTACTTC

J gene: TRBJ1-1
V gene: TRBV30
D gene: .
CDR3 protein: CAWSVQERPPTEAFF
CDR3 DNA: TGTGCCTGGAGTGTACAGGAGCGCCCGCCAACTGAAGCTTTCTTT

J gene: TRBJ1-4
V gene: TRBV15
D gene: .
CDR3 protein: CATGSGLDIAGEKLFF
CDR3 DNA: TGTGCCACCGGTTCAGGGCTCGACATCGCGGGGGAAAAACTGTTTTTT

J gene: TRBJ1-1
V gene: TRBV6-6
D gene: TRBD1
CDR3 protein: CASSRGQELNTEAFF
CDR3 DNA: TGTGCCAGCAGTCGAGGACAGGAATTGAACACTGAAGCTTTCTTT

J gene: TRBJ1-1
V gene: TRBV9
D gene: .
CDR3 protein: CASSVVSDPRVVEAFF
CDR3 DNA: TGTGCCAGCAGCGTAGTATCAGATCCGAGGGTTGTTGAAGCTTTCTTT

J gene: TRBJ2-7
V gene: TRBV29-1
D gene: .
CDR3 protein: CSVDSQGFGYEQYF
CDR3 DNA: TGCAGCGTGGACAGTCAGGGGTTTGGGTACGAGCAGTACTTC

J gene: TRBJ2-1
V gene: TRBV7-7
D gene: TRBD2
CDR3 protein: CASSLNGGDGEQFF
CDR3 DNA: TGTGCCAGCAGCTTAAATGGGGGGGACGGTGAGCAGTTCTTC

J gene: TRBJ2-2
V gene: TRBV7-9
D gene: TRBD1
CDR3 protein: CASSPPDRLSTGELFF
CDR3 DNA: TGTGCCAGCAGCCCGCCGGACAGGCTGAGCACCGGGGAGCTGTTTTTT

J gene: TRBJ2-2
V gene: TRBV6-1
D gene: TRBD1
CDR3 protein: CASSEGSGGHGELFF
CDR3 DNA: TGTGCCAGCAGTGAAGGGTCAGGGGGACACGGGGAGCTGTTTTTT

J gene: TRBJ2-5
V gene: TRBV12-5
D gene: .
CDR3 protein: CASGLKGLQETQYF
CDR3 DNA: TGTGCTAGTGGTTTGAAGGGGTTGCAAGAGACCCAGTACTTC

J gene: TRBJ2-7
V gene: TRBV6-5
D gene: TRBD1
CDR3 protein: CASSYLRDRDYEQYF
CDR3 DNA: TGTGCCAGCAGTTACCTCCGGGACAGGGATTACGAGCAGTACTTC

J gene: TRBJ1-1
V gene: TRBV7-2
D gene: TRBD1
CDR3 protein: CASSRTGAGGTEAFF
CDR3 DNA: TGTGCCAGCAGCCGTACAGGGGCCGGGGGCACTGAAGCTTTCTTT

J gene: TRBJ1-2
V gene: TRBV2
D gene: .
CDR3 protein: CAAALDRGEHTF
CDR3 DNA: TGTGCCGCAGCACTCGATCGGGGTGAACACACCTTC

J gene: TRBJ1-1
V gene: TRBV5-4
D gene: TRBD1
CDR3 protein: CASSLANRGNTEAFF
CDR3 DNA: TGTGCCAGCAGCTTGGCCAACAGGGGGAACACTGAAGCTTTCTTT

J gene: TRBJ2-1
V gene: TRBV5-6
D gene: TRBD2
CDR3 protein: CASSPPLAAYNEQFF
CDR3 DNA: TGTGCCAGCAGCCCCCCACTAGCGGCTTACAATGAGCAGTTCTTC

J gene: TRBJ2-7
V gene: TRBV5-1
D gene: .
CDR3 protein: CASSLIAQTYEQYF
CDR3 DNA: TGCGCCAGCAGCTTGATCGCTCAGACCTACGAGCAGTACTTC

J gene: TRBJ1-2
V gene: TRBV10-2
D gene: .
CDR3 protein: CASREGGSVYGYTF
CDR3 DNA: TGCGCCAGCAGGGAAGGGGGTTCGGTCTATGGCTACACCTTC

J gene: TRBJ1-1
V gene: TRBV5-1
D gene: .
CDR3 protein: CASSLSLNTEAFF
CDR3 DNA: TGCGCCAGCAGCTTAAGCCTCAACACTGAAGCTTTCTTT

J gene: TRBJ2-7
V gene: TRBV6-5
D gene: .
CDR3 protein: CASSYSQGNEQYF
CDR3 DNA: TGTGCCAGCAGTTACTCGCAGGGGAACGAGCAGTACTTC

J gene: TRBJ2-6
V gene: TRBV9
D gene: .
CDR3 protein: CASSATGTAGANVLTF
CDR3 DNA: TGTGCCAGCAGCGCGACAGGGACTGCCGGGGCCAACGTCCTGACTTTC

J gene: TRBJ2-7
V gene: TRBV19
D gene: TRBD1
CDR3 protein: CASSRDRTYEQYF
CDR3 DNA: TGTGCCAGTAGTAGGGACAGGACCTACGAGCAGTACTTC

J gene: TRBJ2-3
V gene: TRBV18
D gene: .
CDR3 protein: CASSQGQPSTDTQYF
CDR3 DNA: TGTGCCAGCTCACAAGGACAGCCGAGCACAGATACGCAGTATTTT

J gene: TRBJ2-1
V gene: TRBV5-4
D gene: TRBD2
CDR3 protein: CASSQPSGGGNEQFF
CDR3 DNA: TGTGCCAGCAGCCAACCTAGCGGGGGGGGAAATGAGCAGTTCTTC

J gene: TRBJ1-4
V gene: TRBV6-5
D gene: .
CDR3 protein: CASSPTGFNEKLFF
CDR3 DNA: TGTGCCAGCAGCCCCACCGGGTTTAATGAAAAACTGTTTTTT

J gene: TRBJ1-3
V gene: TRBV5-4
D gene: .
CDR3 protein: CASSLGGAGNTIYF
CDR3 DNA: TGTGCCAGCAGCTTAGGAGGAGCGGGAAACACCATATATTTT

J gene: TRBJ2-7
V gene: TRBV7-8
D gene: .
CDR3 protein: CASSFKGGEQYF
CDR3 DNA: TGTGCCAGCAGCTTTAAGGGAGGTGAGCAGTACTTC